Reported below is one T cell receptor (beta chain). Clones were sequenced by immunoSEQ multiplex PCR, and TCRdb holds only the in-frame ones, with some missing. The repertoire holds about 21,000 clones, about 33% seen once, with about 9.3% in the top ten. Germline-derived CDR1 and CDR2 are SNHLY and FYNNEI. J was trimmed by 10 bases and V by 10 bases; bases with no gene match: 14. The CDR3 contains 14 residues. The sample comes from a study of graft-versus-host responses after intestinal transplantation. Overall study context: The recipients all started with anti-thymocyte globulin induction and then took tacrolimus and steroids for 3 to 4 years.

Investigators plated around 200,000 CFSE-labeled responder cells together with around 200,000 irradiated stimulator cells labeled with violet dye. The clonotype comes from a human patient who received an intestinal transplant. This chain joins TRBV2 and TRBJ2-3; 10 nucleotides agree with TRBD2. Sequences were derived from alloreactive CD8+ T cells from a mixed lymphocyte reaction culture, sampled before intestinal transplant. Noted subset: CFSE-low proliferating T cells sorted from approximately 6-day pre-transplant mixed lymphocyte reaction (GvH or HvG direction). The CDR3 loop reads CATFPSGLAGAQYF. CDR3 in DNA: TGTGCCACCTTCCCATCGGGGCTAGCGGGAGCGCAGTATTTT.